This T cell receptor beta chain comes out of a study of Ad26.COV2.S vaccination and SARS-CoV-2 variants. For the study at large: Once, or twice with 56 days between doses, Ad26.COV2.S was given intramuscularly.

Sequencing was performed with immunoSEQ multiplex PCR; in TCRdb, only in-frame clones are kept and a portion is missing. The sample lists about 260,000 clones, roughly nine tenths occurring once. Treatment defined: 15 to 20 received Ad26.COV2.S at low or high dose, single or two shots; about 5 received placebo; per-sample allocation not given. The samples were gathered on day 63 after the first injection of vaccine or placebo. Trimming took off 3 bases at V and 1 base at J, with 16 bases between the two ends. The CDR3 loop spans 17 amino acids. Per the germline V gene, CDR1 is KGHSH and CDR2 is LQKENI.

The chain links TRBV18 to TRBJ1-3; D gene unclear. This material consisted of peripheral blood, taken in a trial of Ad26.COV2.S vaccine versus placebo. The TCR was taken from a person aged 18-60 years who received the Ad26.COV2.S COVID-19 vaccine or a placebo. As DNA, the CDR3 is TGTGCCAGCTCACCTCTACCCATCACACGTTCTGGAAACACCATATATTTT. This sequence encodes CASSPLPITRSGNTIYF.